This T cell receptor beta chain emerged from a study of blood T cells in healthy people across ages (dated by TCRdb to between 2014 and 2017). For the study in its entirety: In model experiments, template switching captured roughly one uniquely barcoded TCR beta cDNA molecule for every two T cells. To track age-related changes in TCR beta repertoire diversity, the study relied on deep sequencing normalized with unique cDNA molecular identifiers. The donors were split into four age groups: young (average approximately 16 years), middle-aged (about 40), aged (more than 60) and long-lived (82). Donors of different ages were randomly distributed across sequencing lanes to avoid experimental bias. Using the same blood draw, the study looked at two additional independent replicas of 1 million unique cDNA reads for two donors, one aged 18 to 30 and the other aged 80 or older. What the work shows at the level of the full study, not this receptor alone: Observed TCR beta diversity correlated strongly with the percentage of naive T cells measured by flow cytometry. The long-lived group showed more naive CD4+ T cells, fewer expanded clones and increased TCR diversity than the aged group, suggesting age selection. Estimates of total diversity based on one million sequenced T cells were regarded as lower bounds and as underestimates. Donor CMV infection status was unknown, potentially confounding age-related changes in expanded clonotypes. As age increased, observed TCR beta diversity per million T cells dropped in a roughly linear way, and a significant reduction was already evident by age 40. Because profiling used bulk unsorted PBMCs, naive and antigen-experienced compartments could not be compared conclusively.

The library was produced with 5' RACE. TCRdb names Illumina HiSeq 2500 as the instrument used. A second PCR of roughly 7 to 11 cycles was performed with a sample-barcoded 5' primer and a J-beta primer mix. Each TCR beta cDNA molecule received a unique molecular identifier from a template-switch 5' adaptor carrying 12 random nucleotides. At least 3 million CDR3-containing paired-end reads were obtained from each sample. The Mint cDNA synthesis kit, primed by a TRBC-specific oligonucleotide, was used to synthesize first-strand cDNA from all RNA. All cDNA was treated with uracil-DNA glycosylase and then went through a first 18-cycle PCR with the universal primers M1SS and BC2_uni_R. On the authors' methods: Each sample was normalized by randomly selecting 1 million high-quality reads, each carrying a distinct molecular identifier. Instead of being binned into consensus sequences, reads with shared molecular identifiers were discarded. MiTCR, set to a Q25 quality threshold and the strictest error-elimination algorithm, was used for CDR3 identification, clonotype clustering and error correction. A nonparametric unseen species model using Euler transformation provided a lower-bound estimate of total TCR beta diversity. The raw public reads went through TCRdb reprocessing: fastp at Q25, MiXCR clone calling, in-frame beta chains kept. Merged by CDR3 protein, the rows form single entries marked with the most common genes and DNA. The authors' filters were not applied to this entry. The sample contains about 1.8 million distinct CDR3 sequences, roughly 50% of them found a single time. The ten largest clones capture less than 2.5% of the sample.

V loses 6 bases, J loses 2 bases, and the germline ends lie 16 bases apart. Spanning cysteine to phenylalanine, the CDR3 consists of 15 amino acids. This entry keeps only the CDR3 DNA: 45 bases, framed from base 1. The germline V gene specifies SGHTA as CDR1 and FQGNSA as CDR2. Systemically healthy Caucasian individuals from Russia, 39 in total and aged about 6 to 100 years, were included as donors. Approximately 9.3 milliliters of peripheral blood were drawn from each donor into EDTA-treated Vacutainer tubes. Ficoll-Paque density-gradient centrifugation was used to isolate PBMCs, with at least 6 million per sample. Trizol reagent was used to extract total RNA from the PBMCs, yielding at least 5.5 micrograms per sample. For every donor, an aliquot of PBMCs went through flow cytometry to measure the percentages of naive CD45RAhigh/CD27high T cells. This clonotype was counted only a few times. The antigen it binds to is not known. No per-base quality is available; no much larger clone lies one base away.

The chain couples TRBV7-2 to TRBJ2-5; the D region possibly corresponds to TRBD2 (5 bases align). The TCR was taken from a woman aged 40 to 49 in good health. Sequenced material: blood. The DNA sequence is TGTGCCAGCAGTCCCCGGGGTCTGATACAAGAGACCCAGTACTTC. It specifies CASSPRGLIQETQYF.